Listed below are T cell receptor beta chains from one sample, sequenced in a study of CXCR3-negative and CXCR3-positive naive CD8 T cells. TCRdb reanalyzed the 5' RACE reads and collapses them to one entry per CDR3 protein, without DNA. This sample's clone table lists 55,000 to 75,000 distinct CDR3 sequences. The sequenced material came from naive CXCR3+ CD8+ T cells from blood. These receptors were collected from a human donor in good health. Some clones in this sample may be carry-over from other donors' samples. Each CDR3 is given with its conserved first and last residue.

TRBJ2-7,TRBV5-6,15,CASSLGWGGGYEQYF
TRBJ2-1,TRBV9,15,CASSVASRAHNEQFF
TRBJ2-1,TRBV7-2,16,CASSLGYGTSGDEQFF
TRBJ2-4,TRBV10-2,16,CASSEEVGGSGDIQYF
TRBJ1-5,TRBV6-2/TRBV6-3,15,CASSYEKNSNQPQHF
TRBJ2-5,TRBV6-2/TRBV6-3,16,CASSRDWGGRTETQYF
TRBJ2-7,TRBV12-3/TRBV12-4,14,CASSSDASREEQYF
TRBJ2-3,TRBV15,18,CATSRESLAGGPTDTQYF
TRBJ2-2,TRBV28,12,CASSFYTGELFF
TRBJ2-1,TRBV5-4,16,CASSFLAGQGFDEQFF
TRBJ1-3,TRBV6-6,15,CASTRFGTDGNTIYF
TRBJ1-2,TRBV11-2,16,CASSMPWGDANYGYTF
TRBJ2-4,TRBV12-3/TRBV12-4,15,CASSLSGFAKNIQYF
TRBJ2-5,TRBV18,16,CASSPLGGLGQETQYF
TRBJ2-7,TRBV29-1,16,CSVEFSQGADSYEQYF
TRBJ1-6,TRBV6-5,14,CASSYYSSNSPLHF
TRBJ2-7,TRBV7-2,15,CASSSRTSDSYEQYF
TRBJ2-3,TRBV27,13,CASSLGRRDTQYF
TRBJ2-1,TRBV5-1,19,CASSLATAGGPLSYNEQFF
TRBJ2-3,TRBV7-9,13,CASIPTSRDTQYF
TRBJ2-3,TRBV7-2,21,CASSLWTGGAGPNPSTDTQYF
TRBJ2-7,TRBV6-2/TRBV6-3,15,CASSYVDRAVYEQYF
TRBJ1-1,TRBV14,14,CASSQGPLNTEAFF
TRBJ1-5,TRBV5-5,17,CASSRDRGLIRNQPQHF
TRBJ2-1,TRBV18,13,CASSPPSRHEQFF
TRBJ1-3,TRBV5-1,15,CASSIKTLSGNTIYF
TRBJ2-1,TRBV29-1,13,CSVEGARDNEQFF
TRBJ2-7,TRBV7-9,13,CASSPAIYGEQYF
TRBJ2-2,TRBV25-1,14,CASSEVEESGELFF
TRBJ2-5,TRBV7-9,13,CASSSLGRETQYF
TRBJ2-7,TRBV7-9,15,CASSTTGQDYYEQYF
TRBJ2-3,TRBV9,17,CASSLGPGQTSTDTQYF
TRBJ2-7,TRBV28,15,CASRTGTGGDYEQYF
TRBJ2-2,TRBV29-1,12,CSGQGEAGELFF
TRBJ1-1,TRBV29-1,11,CSVEGNTEAFF
TRBJ2-7,TRBV7-2,16,CASSYPSEYRGYEQYF
TRBJ1-1,TRBV12-5,14,CASGPEQGNTEVFF
TRBJ1-4,TRBV20-1,14,CSARDRATNEKLFF
TRBJ2-1,TRBV28,17,CASSFGGEGGVYNEQFF
TRBJ1-1,TRBV9,13,CASSVDMNTEAFF
TRBJ2-7,TRBV5-1,14,CASASGGETYEQYF
TRBJ2-1,TRBV20-1,16,CSAMPPEASCYNEQFF
TRBJ1-4,TRBV6-6,13,CATTQGMDEKLFF
TRBJ2-1,TRBV5-1,16,CASSGEGSSSYNEQFF
TRBJ2-3,TRBV7-3,16,CASSLGTSGTTDTQYF
TRBJ1-3,TRBV29-1,14,CSVVDRDGGNTIYF
TRBJ1-5,TRBV7-9,13,CASSLVINQPQHF
TRBJ2-4,TRBV29-1,15,CSVEVAGTAKNIQYF
TRBJ2-7,TRBV7-8,15,CASSAVDRGRSEQYF
TRBJ2-1,TRBV9,12,CASSAGSPGQFF